Below, one T cell receptor beta chain is given with its context. The record originates from a study of CD8+ T cells in alopecia areata. V lost 2 bases and J lost 3, with 16 bases in between. The germline V gene has CDR1 SGHAT and CDR2 FQNNGV. The CDR3 spans 16 residues. Treatment: oral pan-JAK inhibitor, 5-10 mg twice daily. In each case, RNA was isolated and then reverse transcribed into cDNA as the sequencing template. Using immunoSEQ multiplex PCR, the repertoire was profiled, and TCRdb retains in-frame clones only, with some absent. The table records roughly 190,000 clones, just under 65% of them present only once.

The input for sequencing was CD4+ T cells sorted from blood, taken around week 50, from a patient treated with tofacitinib. This clonotype was obtained from a human donor with alopecia areata. The J gene is TRBJ1-1, the V gene TRBV11-2, with D possibly being TRBD1 (6 bases). The CDR3 DNA is TGTGCCAGCAGCTTAAACGCACAGGGAATATACACTGAAGCTTTCTTT. It translates to CASSLNAQGIYTEAFF.